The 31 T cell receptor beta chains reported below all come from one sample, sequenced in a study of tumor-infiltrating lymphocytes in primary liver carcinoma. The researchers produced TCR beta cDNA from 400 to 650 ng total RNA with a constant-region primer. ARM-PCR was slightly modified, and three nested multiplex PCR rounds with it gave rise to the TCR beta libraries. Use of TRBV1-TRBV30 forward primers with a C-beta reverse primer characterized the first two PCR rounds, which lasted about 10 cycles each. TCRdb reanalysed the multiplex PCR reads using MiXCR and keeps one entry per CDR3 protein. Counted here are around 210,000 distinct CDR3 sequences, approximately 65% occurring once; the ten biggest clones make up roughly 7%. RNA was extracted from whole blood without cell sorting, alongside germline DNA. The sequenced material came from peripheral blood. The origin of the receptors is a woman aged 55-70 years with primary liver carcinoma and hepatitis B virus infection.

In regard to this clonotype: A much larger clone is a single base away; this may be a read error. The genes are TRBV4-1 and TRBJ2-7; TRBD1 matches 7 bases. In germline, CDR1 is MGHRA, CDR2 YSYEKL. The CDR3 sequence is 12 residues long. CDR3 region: CTSSQEGARQYF. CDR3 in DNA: TGCACCAGCAGCCAAGAGGGGGCGAGGCAGTACTTC.

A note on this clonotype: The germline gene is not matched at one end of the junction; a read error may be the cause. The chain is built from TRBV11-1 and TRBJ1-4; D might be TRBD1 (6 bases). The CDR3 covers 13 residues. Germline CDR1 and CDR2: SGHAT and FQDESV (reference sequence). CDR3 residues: CASSRGTDERLFF. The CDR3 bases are TGTGCCAGCAGCAGGGGGACTGATGAAAGACTGTTTTTT.

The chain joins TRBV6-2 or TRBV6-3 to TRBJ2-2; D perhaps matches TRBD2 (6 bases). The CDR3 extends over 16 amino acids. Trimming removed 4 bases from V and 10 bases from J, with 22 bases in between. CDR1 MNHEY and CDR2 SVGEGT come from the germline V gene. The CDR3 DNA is TGTGCCAGCAGTTCCCCCAGGGCGGGGCTGGCCGAGGAGCTGTTTTTT. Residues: CASSSPRAGLAEELFF.

This chain's CDR3 is CASSQGQMNAAAFF. The CDR3, as DNA: TGTGCCAGCAGCCAAGGGCAAATGAACGCTGCAGCTTTCTTT. The chain has TRBV4-2 and TRBJ1-1; D not certain. V gave up 1 base and J gave up 10 bases, with 16 bases separating them. Germline values: CDR1 LGHNA, CDR2 YNFKEQ. The length of the CDR3 is 14 residues.

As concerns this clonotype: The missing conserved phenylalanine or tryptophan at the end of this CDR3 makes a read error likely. The CDR3 loop reads CANSSLAGVQQYL. The CDR3 DNA follows: TGTGCCAACAGCAGCCTAGCGGGAGTACAGCAGTACCTC. The gene calls are TRBV11-2 and TRBJ2-7; TRBD2 agrees at 10 bases. Per germline, CDR1 SGHAT and CDR2 FQNNGV. CDR3 size: 13 residues.

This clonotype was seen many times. The CDR3, as DNA: TGTGCCAGCAGCTTATCCCGGGCCACCAATGAGCAGTTCTTC. It encodes CASSLSRATNEQFF. The chain couples TRBV11-2 to TRBJ2-1, with no clear D. Germline V CDR1 and CDR2: SGHAT, FQNNGV. CDR3 length: 14 amino acids. V lost 2 bases to trimming and J lost 6 bases, with 11 bases between them.

The CDR3 bases are TGTGCCAGCAGCCCGGGAGGGCCGGAGACCGGGGAGCTGTTTTTT. It translates to CASSPGGPETGELFF. This rearrangement joins TRBV11-3 to TRBJ2-2, with 8 bases identical to TRBD2. CDR3 size: 15 residues. Germline assignment: CDR1 SGHNT and CDR2 YENEEA. The V gene end was trimmed by 5 bases and the J gene end by 5 bases; junction bases not matched to a gene: 7. Full variable domain (outside the CDR3, taken from reference TRBV11-3 and TRBJ2-2): EAGVVQSPRYKIIEKKQPVAFWCNPISGHNTLYWYLQNLGQGPELLIRYENEEAVDDSQLPKDRFSAERLKGVDSTLKIQPAELGDSAVYLCASSPGGPETGELFFGEGSRLTVL.

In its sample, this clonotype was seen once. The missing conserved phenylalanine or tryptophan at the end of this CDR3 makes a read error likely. For the CDR3, the DNA is TGTGCCGGCCGGGACAGAGATCCCTACGAGCAGTACCTC. Amino acids: CAGRDRDPYEQYL. V and J are TRBV30 and TRBJ2-7, with 7 positions matching TRBD1. Germline V gene lookup returns CDR1 GTSNPN and CDR2 SVGIG (reference sequence). V was clipped by 8 bases and J by 2 bases; unmatched bases: 9. The CDR3 extends over 13 amino acids.

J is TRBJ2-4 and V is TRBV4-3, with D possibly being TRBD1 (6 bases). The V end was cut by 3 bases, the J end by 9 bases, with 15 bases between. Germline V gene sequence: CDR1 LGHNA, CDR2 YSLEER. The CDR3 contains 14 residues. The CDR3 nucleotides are TGCGCCAGCAGCCAGCAGGGGTTCGCTGGCATTCAGTACTTC. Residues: CASSQQGFAGIQYF.

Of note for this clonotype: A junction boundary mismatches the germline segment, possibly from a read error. The CDR3: CVSSQDLATSGRSEQETQYF. CDR3 nucleotide sequence: TGTGTCAGCAGCCAAGATCTTGCGACTAGCGGGAGGTCCGAACAAGAGACCCAGTACTTC. The rearrangement joins TRBV4-2 to TRBJ2-5; 13 bases align to TRBD2. Looked up from germline, CDR1 is LGHNA and CDR2 is YNFKEQ. The CDR3 is 20 residues long.

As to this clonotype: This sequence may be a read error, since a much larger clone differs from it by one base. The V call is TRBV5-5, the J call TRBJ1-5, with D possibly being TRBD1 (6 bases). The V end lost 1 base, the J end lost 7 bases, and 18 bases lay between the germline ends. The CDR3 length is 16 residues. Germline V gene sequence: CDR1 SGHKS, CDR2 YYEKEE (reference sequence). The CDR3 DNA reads TGTGCCAGCAGCTTGACCCCGGGACACACCGGGCAGCCCCAGCATTTT. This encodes CASSLTPGHTGQPQHF.

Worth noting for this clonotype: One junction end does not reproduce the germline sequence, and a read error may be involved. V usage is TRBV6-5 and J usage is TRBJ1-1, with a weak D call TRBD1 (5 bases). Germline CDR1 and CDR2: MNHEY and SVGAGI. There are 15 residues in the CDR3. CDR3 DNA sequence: TGTGCCAGCAGTCGACAGATTCCTCGTGACACTGAAACTTTCTTT. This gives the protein CASSRQIPRDTETFF.

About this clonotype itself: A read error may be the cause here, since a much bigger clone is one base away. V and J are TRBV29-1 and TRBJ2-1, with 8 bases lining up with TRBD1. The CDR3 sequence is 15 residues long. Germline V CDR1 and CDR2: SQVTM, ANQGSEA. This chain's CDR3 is CSVESGRGRLGEQLF. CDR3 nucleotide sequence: TGCAGCGTTGAATCAGGCAGGGGGCGCCTGGGGGAGCAGCTCTTC.

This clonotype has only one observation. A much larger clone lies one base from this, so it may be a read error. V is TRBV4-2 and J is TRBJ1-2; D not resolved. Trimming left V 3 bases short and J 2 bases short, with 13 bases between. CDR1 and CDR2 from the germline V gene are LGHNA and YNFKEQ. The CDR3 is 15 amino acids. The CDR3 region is CASSHPDMLNYGYTF. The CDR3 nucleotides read TGTGCCAGCAGCCACCCAGACATGCTGAACTATGGCTACACCTTC.

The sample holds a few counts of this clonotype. Here the CDR3 DNA reads TGTGCCAGCAGCCAAGAACGTCTAGCTTACGAGCAGTACTTC. It is translated as CASSQERLAYEQYF. The chain recombines TRBV4-2 with TRBJ2-7; D is possibly TRBD2 (5 bases). The length of the CDR3 is 14 residues. Trimming shortened V by 0 bases and J by 4 bases, and 10 bases separated the two germline ends. The germline V gene encodes CDR1 LGHNA and CDR2 YNFKEQ.

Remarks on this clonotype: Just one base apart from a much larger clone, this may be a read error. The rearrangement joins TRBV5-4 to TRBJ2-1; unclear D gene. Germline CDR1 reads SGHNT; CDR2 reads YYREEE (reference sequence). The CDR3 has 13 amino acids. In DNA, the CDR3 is TGTGCCAACAGCTTTACAGACTACAATGAGCAGTTCTTC. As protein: CANSFTDYNEQFF.

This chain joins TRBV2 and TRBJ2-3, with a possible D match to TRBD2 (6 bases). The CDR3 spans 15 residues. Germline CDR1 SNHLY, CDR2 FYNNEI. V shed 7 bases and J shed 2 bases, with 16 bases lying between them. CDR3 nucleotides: TGTGCCAGCACCTTGGGGGGAAGGTACACAGATACGCAGTATTTT. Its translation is CASTLGGRYTDTQYF.

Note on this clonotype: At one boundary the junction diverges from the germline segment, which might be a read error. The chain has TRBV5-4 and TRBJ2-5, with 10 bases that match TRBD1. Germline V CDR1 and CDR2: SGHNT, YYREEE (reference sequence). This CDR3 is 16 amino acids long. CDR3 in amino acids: CSSSLGATGGQETQYF. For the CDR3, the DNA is TGTTCCAGCAGCTTGGGAGCGACAGGGGGCCAAGAGACCCAGTATTTC. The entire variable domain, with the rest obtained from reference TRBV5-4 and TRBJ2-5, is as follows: ETGVTQSPTHLIKTRGQQVTLRCSSQSGHNTVSWYQQALGQGPQFIFQYYREEENGRGNFPPRFSGLQFPNYSSELNVNALELDDSALYLCSSSLGATGGQETQYFGPGTRLLVL.

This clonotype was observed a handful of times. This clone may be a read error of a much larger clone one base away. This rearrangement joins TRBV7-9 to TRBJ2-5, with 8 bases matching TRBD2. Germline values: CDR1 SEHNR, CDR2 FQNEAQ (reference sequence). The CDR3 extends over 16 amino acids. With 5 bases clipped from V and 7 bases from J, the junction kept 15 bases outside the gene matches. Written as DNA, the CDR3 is TGTGCCAGCAGCCCTCGACCAGCGGGAGAATTGGGGACCCAGTACTTC. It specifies CASSPRPAGELGTQYF.

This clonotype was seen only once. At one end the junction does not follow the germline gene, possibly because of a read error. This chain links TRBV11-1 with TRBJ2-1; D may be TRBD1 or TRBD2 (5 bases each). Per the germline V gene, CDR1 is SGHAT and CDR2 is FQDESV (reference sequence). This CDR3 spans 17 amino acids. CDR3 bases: TGTGCCAGCAACTCTAGATTCAGGGAGAAAGCCTACAATGGGCAGTTCTTC. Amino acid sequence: CASNSRFREKAYNGQFF.

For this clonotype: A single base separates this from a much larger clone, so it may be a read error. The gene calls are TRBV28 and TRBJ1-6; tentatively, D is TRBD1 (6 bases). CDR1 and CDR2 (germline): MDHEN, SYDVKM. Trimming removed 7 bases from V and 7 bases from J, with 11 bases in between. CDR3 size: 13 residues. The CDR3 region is CASKGQANSPLHF. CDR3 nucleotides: TGTGCCAGCAAGGGACAAGCGAATTCACCCCTCCACTTT.

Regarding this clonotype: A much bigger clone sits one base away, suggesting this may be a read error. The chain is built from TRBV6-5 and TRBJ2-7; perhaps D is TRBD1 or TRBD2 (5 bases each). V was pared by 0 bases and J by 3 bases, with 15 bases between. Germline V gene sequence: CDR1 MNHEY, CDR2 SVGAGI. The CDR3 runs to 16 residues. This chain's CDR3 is CASSYSFGEGVYEQYF. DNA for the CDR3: TGTGCCAGCAGTTACTCTTTCGGGGAAGGGGTCTACGAGCAGTACTTC.

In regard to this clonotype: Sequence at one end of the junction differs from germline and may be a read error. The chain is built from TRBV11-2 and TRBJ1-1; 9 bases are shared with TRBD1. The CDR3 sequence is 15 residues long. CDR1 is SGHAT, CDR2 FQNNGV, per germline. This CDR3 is CTSSLEGQGVTDAFF. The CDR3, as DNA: TGTACCAGCAGCTTAGAGGGACAGGGTGTCACTGACGCTTTCTTT.

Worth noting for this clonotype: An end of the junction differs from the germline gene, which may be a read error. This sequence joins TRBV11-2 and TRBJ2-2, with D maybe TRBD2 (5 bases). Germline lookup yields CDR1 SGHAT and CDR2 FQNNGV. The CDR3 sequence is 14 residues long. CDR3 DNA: TGTACCAGCGAGGGTCAGTTGAACACCGGGGAGCTGTTTTTT. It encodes CTSEGQLNTGELFF. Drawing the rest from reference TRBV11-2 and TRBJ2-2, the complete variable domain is EAGVAQSPRYKIIEKRQSVAFWCNPISGHATLYWYQQILGQGPKLLIQFQNNGVVDDSQLPKDRFSAERLKGVDSTLKIQPAKLEDSAVYLCTSEGQLNTGELFFGEGSRLTVL.

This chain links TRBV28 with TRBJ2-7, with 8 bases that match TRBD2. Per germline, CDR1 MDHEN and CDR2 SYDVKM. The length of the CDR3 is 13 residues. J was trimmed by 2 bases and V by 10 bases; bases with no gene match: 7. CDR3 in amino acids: CATRSGNTYEQYF. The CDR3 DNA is TGTGCCACTCGTAGCGGGAACACCTACGAGCAGTACTTC. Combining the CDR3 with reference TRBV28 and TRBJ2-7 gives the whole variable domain DVKVTQSSRYLVKRTGEKVFLECVQDMDHENMFWYRQDPGLGLRLIYFSYDVKMKEKGDIPEGYSVSREKKERFSLILESASTNQTSMYLCATRSGNTYEQYFGPGTRLTVT.

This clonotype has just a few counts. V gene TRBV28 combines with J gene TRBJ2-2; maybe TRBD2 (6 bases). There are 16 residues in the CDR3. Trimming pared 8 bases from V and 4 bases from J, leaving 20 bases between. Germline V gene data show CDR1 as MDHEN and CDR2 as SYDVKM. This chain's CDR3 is CASSLPEGKGTGELFF. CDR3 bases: TGTGCCAGCTCCTTGCCGGAGGGAAAGGGCACCGGGGAGCTGTTTTTT.

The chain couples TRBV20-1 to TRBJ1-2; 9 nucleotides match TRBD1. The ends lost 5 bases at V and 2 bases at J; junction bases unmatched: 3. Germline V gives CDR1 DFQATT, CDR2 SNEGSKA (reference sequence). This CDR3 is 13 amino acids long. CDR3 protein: CSAGQGINYGYTF. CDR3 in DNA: TGCAGTGCTGGACAGGGGATAAACTATGGCTACACCTTC.

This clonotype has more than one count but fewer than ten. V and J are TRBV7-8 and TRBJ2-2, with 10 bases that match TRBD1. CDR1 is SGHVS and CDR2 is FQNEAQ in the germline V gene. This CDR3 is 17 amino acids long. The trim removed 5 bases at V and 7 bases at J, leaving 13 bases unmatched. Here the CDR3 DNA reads TGTGCCAGCAGCCCCCCCCAGAGACAGGGGGCAAGCGGGGAGCTGTTTTTT. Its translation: CASSPPQRQGASGELFF.

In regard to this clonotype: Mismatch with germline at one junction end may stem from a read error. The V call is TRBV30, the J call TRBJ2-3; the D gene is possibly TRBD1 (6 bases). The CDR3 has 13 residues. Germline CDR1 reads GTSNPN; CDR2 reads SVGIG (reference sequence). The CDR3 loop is CVWSTGYPDTQYF. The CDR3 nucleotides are TGTGTCTGGAGTACAGGGTACCCAGATACGCAATATTTT.

As DNA, the CDR3 is TGCGCCAGCAGCTTTGGGACAGGGGAGGGAACTGAAGCTTTCTTT. This translates into CASSFGTGEGTEAFF. This rearrangement joins TRBV5-1 to TRBJ1-1, with TRBD1 matching over 10 bases. Germline V gene lookup returns CDR1 SGHRS and CDR2 YFSETQ. The CDR3 covers 15 residues. V lost 2 bases and J lost 5; bases outside the gene matches: 6.

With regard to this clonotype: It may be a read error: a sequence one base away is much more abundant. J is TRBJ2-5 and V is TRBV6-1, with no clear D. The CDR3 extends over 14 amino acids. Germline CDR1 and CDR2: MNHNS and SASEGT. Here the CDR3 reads CTSSERIKRETQYF. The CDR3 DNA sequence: TGTACCAGCAGTGAACGGATAAAACGGGAGACCCAGTACTTC.